This is a list of T cell receptor beta chains from one sample in a study of molecular identifiers for immune sequencing clone quantification. TCRdb ran MiXCR on the PCR reads and lists one entry per CDR3 protein. The sample holds 550,000 to 750,000 distinct CDR3 sequences, 20% seen once. What was sequenced was naive CD8+ T cells from blood, with Jurkat cell RNA spiked in. These receptor sequences come from a human donor in good health. Some libraries in this study had Jurkat cell RNA spiked in. Both conserved end residues are part of each CDR3. Fields, in order: J gene, V gene, CDR3 protein.

TRBJ2-1 TRBV7-6 CASNDGGREQFF
TRBJ2-2 TRBV10-1 CASSELARAPGGLFF
TRBJ1-1 TRBV20-1 CSARALHLIPDRYTEAFF
TRBJ1-4 TRBV7-9 CASSPSFATNGKLFF
TRBJ2-2 TRBV5-4 CASSRDGTANTGELFF
TRBJ1-5 TRBV19 CASSTHGSNQPQHF
TRBJ2-3 TRBV6-2/TRBV6-3 CASTTPQDTQYF
TRBJ2-3 TRBV20-1 CSARDKGTSTDTQYF
TRBJ1-5 TRBV19 CASTMTGGNQPQHF
TRBJ1-1 TRBV19 CASSIPGTWGTEAFF
TRBJ2-1 TRBV19 CASGPPGQVRNKQFF
TRBJ1-5 TRBV19 CASNAVRQLQHF
TRBJ2-3 TRBV19 CASSIGQVTDTQYF
TRBJ1-2 TRBV4-1 CASSYGQGTVYGYTF
TRBJ1-1 TRBV5-5 CASSFMGTEAFF
TRBJ2-2 TRBV6-5 CASSYSEYTGELFF
TRBJ1-2 TRBV10-3 CAISEGQSYGYTF
TRBJ2-5 TRBV5-1 CASSLVEQETQYF
TRBJ2-1 TRBV6-5 CASGLAVGYNEQFF
TRBJ2-7 TRBV4-1 CASSQLRGSDYEQYF
TRBJ1-4 TRBV7-2 CASSLGGQVFNEKLFF
TRBJ1-2 TRBV4-1 CASSLGTGRRTSGYTF
TRBJ1-3 TRBV4-3 CASSQDGATSGNTIYF
TRBJ1-1 TRBV9 CASSETQGANTEAFF
TRBJ2-1 TRBV25-1 CARGQMTSGGRRLF
TRBJ2-7 TRBV2 CASSEGYGSYEQYF
TRBJ2-7 TRBV7-9 CASSPVLAGLSSYEQYF
TRBJ1-1 TRBV19 CASTFTGTEAFF
TRBJ2-1 TRBV4-3 CASSQETSGYEQFF
TRBJ2-3 TRBV10-3 CAISESSILAWADTQYF
TRBJ1-2 TRBV5-6 CASSLFGGRDYGYTF
TRBJ1-6 TRBV5-1 CASSLGTENNSPLHF
TRBJ2-1 TRBV20-1 CSARDTQSLSSYNEQFF
TRBJ1-2 TRBV5-3 CARSSKSRGACANYGYTF
TRBJ2-3 TRBV29-1 CSVDMIPSTDTQYF
TRBJ2-7 TRBV9 CASSVSGSGYEQYF
TRBJ2-7 TRBV2 CASIQDYEQYF
TRBJ2-1 TRBV13 CASSPTRDEQFF
TRBJ1-5 TRBV6-1 CASSEWDRGLHQPQHF
TRBJ2-5 TRBV5-4 CASSLAGTGRTIETQYF